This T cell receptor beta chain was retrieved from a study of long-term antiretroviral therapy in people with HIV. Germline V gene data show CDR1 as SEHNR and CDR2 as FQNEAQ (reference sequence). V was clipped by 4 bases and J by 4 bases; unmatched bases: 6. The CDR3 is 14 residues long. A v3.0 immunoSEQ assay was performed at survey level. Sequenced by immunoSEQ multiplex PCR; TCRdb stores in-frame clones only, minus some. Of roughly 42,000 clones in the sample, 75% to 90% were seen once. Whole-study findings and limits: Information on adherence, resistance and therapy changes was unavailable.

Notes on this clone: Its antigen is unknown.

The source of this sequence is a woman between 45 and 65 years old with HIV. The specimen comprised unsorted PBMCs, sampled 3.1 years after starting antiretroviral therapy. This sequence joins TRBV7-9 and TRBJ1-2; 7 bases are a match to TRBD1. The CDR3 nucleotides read TGTGCCAGCAGCTCCAGGGACAGTCTCTATGGCTACACCTTC. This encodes CASSSRDSLYGYTF.